The clone carrying this T cell receptor (beta chain) was detected many times. The antigen is undetermined. The record originates from a study of T cells in Graves' hyperthyroidism and ophthalmopathy. What was amplified from RNA transcripts were TCR beta CDR3 regions. Initially, a first-round RT-PCR of the TCR CDR3 employed the HTBI primer set. TCRdb ran MiXCR on the multiplex PCR reads and lists one entry per CDR3 protein. The sample has 400,000 or so distinct CDR3 sequences, 13% to 15% seen once; the top ten hold roughly 19%. The V and J ends lost 3 bases and 11 bases, in that order; junction bases with no gene match: 8. The CDR3 consists of 14 residues. Per germline, CDR1 MDHEN and CDR2 SYDVKM. Ophthalmopathy cases scored 3 or more on the Clinical Activity Score and 4 or more on NOSPECS grade, with duration below 3 months. Study results and caveats: Ophthalmopathy, which appeared later, was predicted by the model a median about 6.8 months before onset. Blood samples included most of the expanded thyroid clonotypes exceeding 0.001.

The chain links TRBV28 to TRBJ2-4; 9 bases map to TRBD1. The receptor comes from a woman aged 60 to 75 with Graves' ophthalmopathy. Sequencing was carried out using blood. CDR3 residues: CASSFPDRGGVQYF. The CDR3 region has the DNA TGTGCCAGCAGTTTCCCCGACAGGGGGGGAGTTCAGTACTTC.